This T cell receptor beta chain comes out of a study of blood T cell repertoires in COVID-19. The wider study: Sample material is recorded as cDNA or gDNA derived from T cells, B-cell-depleted T cells, or PBMCs.

Measured with immunoSEQ multiplex PCR; TCRdb has only the in-frame clones, and not every one. The table includes about 270,000 clones, roughly nine tenths detected once. Membership in each cohort depended on participant-reported clinical history. Remarks on this clone: The sample contains more than one DNA sequence encoding this CDR3.

Germline V gene sequence: CDR1 SGDLS, CDR2 YYNGEE. V was trimmed by 0 bases and J by 4 bases, leaving 10 bases between them. The CDR3 runs to 15 residues. This TCR was sampled from a woman between 18 and 29 years old who had recovered from COVID-19. V and J are TRBV9 and TRBJ2-2; D possibly corresponds to TRBD2 (6 bases). Material for sequencing was PBMCs or T cells enriched from blood (not recorded which). The CDR3 reads CASSVGGMGTGELFF. Written as DNA, the CDR3 is TGTGCCAGCAGCGTAGGCGGGATGGGCACCGGGGAGCTGTTTTTT.